This paragraph reports one T cell receptor (beta chain). Germline is not matched at one junction end, which may reflect a read error. The source of the sample is a study of cytomegalovirus exposure and HLA in healthy donors. This PCR relied on a set of 60 Vbeta primers and 13 Jbeta primers. Sequencing was performed with immunoSEQ multiplex PCR; in TCRdb, only in-frame clones are kept and a portion is missing. Among approximately 89,000 clones listed, around two thirds were seen once. The germline gives CDR1 MNHEY, CDR2 SMNVEV (reference sequence). The CDR3 is 13 residues long. The chain joins TRBV27 to TRBJ2-7; possibly TRBD2 for D (5 bases). This TCR derives from a woman aged 30 to 39 in good health and CMV-seropositive. The sample comprised PBMCs. CDR3 sequence: CASSERVDYGQYF. In DNA form, the CDR3 reads TGTGCCAGCAGTGAGAGAGTTGACTACGGGCAGTACTTC.